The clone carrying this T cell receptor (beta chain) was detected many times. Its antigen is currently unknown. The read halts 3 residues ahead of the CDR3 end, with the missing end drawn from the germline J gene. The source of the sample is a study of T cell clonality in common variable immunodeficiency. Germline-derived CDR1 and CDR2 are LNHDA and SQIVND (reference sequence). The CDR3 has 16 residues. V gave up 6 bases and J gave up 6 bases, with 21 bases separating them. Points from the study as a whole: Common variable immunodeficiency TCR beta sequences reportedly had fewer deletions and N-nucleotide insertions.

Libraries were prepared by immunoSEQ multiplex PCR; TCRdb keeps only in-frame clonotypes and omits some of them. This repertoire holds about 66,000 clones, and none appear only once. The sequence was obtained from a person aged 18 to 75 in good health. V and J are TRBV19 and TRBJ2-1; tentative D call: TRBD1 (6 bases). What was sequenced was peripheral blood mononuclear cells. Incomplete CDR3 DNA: TGTGCCAGTAGCATGCGGCCGGGACAAACCTTCAATGAG. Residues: CASSMRPGQTFNE. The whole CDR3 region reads CASSMRPGQTFNEQFF.